The present entry profiles one T cell receptor (beta chain) with its context. Primers included in the PCR were 60 Vbeta and 13 Jbeta primers. The protocol was immunoSEQ multiplex PCR, while the TCRdb copy is restricted to in-frame clones and leaves out a portion. The data hold some 130,000 clones, with about 75% observed a single time. The V end was cut by 4 bases, the J end by 7 bases, with 11 bases between. The germline CDR1 and CDR2 sequences are MNHNY and SVGAGI (reference sequence). CDR3 length: 14 amino acids. The sample belongs to a study of cytomegalovirus exposure and HLA in healthy donors. Sequencing input: PBMCs. V is TRBV6-6 and J is TRBJ2-6, with a weak D call TRBD2 (5 bases). The receptor comes from a man aged 30 to 45 in good health and CMV-seronegative. The CDR3 region is CASSSEGFANVLTF. The CDR3 nucleotides read TGTGCCAGCAGTTCTGAGGGCTTTGCCAACGTCCTGACTTTC.